This passage covers 11 T cell receptor beta chains from one sample sequenced in a study of blood T cell repertoires in COVID-19. The method was immunoSEQ multiplex PCR; TCRdb's version includes in-frame clones alone and lacks a portion of them. The sample has around 100,000 clones, roughly nine tenths seen once. Sample: peripheral blood. These receptors originate from a man aged 50 or older in a cohort sampled during active COVID-19.

The chain employs TRBV20-1 and TRBJ2-7; D possibly corresponds to TRBD1 (6 bases). V was cut by 4 bases and J by 7 bases, with 14 bases left in between. This CDR3 is built from 12 residues. Germline assignment: CDR1 DFQATT and CDR2 SNEGSKA (reference sequence). The CDR3 coding sequence is TGCAGTGCTACTGATCTGGACAGAGAGCAGTACTTC. Amino acid sequence: CSATDLDREQYF.

The J gene is TRBJ2-2, the V gene TRBV19; no firm D call. Germline CDR1 reads LNHDA; CDR2 reads SQIVND (reference sequence). Trimming stripped 6 bases from V and 0 bases from J, with 8 bases between. The CDR3 has 14 residues. This chain's CDR3 is CASRSGPNTGELFF. For the CDR3, the DNA is TGTGCCAGTAGAAGTGGCCCGAACACCGGGGAGCTGTTTTTT.

V usage is TRBV28 and J usage is TRBJ1-1; D possibly corresponds to TRBD1 (6 bases). Trimming took off 8 bases at V and 6 bases at J, with 19 bases between the two ends. CDR1 and CDR2 (germline): MDHEN, SYDVKM. The CDR3 loop spans 14 amino acids. In DNA, the CDR3 is TGTGCCAGCCAATCGGGGGGCCCAGAATCTGAAGCTTTCTTT. Its translation is CASQSGGPESEAFF.

This clone appeared a single time. This rearrangement joins TRBV18 to TRBJ1-1; 8 bases line up with TRBD1. Trimming took 4 bases from V and 4 from J; bases not matched to a gene: 8. The CDR3 extends over 15 amino acids. Germline V gene data show CDR1 as KGHSH and CDR2 as LQKENI. The DNA for the CDR3 is TGTGCCAGCTCACTTAGGACAGGGACGAGCACTGAAGCTTTCTTT. Translating it yields CASSLRTGTSTEAFF.

The chain recombines TRBV3-1 (or the pseudogene TRBV3-2) with TRBJ2-3; a possible D gene is TRBD2 (6 bases). This CDR3 spans 16 amino acids. V was pared by 1 base and J by 1 base, with 12 bases between. The germline gives CDR1 LGHDT, CDR2 YNNKEL (reference sequence). The chain's CDR3 is CASSQGNSGGTDTQYF. CDR3 nucleotide sequence: TGTGCCAGCAGCCAAGGAAATAGCGGTGGCACAGATACGCAGTATTTT.

The chain uses TRBV5-6 and TRBJ2-2; TRBD1 aligns across 8 bases. Germline-derived CDR1 and CDR2 are SGHDT and YYEEEE. The CDR3 has 15 amino acids. The V segment lost 2 bases and the J segment 5 bases; nucleotides outside the gene matches: 5. The chain's CDR3 is CASSFRGRRTGELFF. DNA for the CDR3: TGTGCCAGCAGCTTCAGGGGGCGGCGGACCGGGGAGCTGTTTTTT.

CDR3 in amino acids: CASGLGTQGPNQPQHF. The DNA for the CDR3 is TGTGCTAGTGGTTTGGGGACACAGGGACCCAATCAGCCCCAGCATTTT. The chain combines TRBV12-5 with TRBJ1-5, with a weak D call TRBD1 (6 bases). The CDR3 consists of 16 residues. Germline CDR1 and CDR2: LGHNT and FRNRAP. The V end was cut by 1 base, the J end by 3 bases, with 13 bases between. Complete variable domain (other parts from reference TRBV12-5 and TRBJ1-5): DARVTQTPRHKVTEMGQEVTMRCQPILGHNTVFWYRQTMMQGLELLAYFRNRAPLDDSGMPKDRFSAEMPDATLATLKIQPSEPRDSAVYFCASGLGTQGPNQPQHFGDGTRLSIL.

The V and J genes are TRBV4-1 and TRBJ1-4, with D possibly being TRBD1 (5 bases). CDR1 and CDR2 (germline): MGHRA, YSYEKL. Trimming took off 3 bases at V and 7 bases at J, with 21 bases between the two ends. The CDR3 is made up of 17 amino acids. The chain's CDR3 is CASSQNPQGNMGEKLFF. In nucleotides, the CDR3 is TGCGCCAGCAGCCAGAATCCCCAGGGAAACATGGGTGAAAAACTGTTTTTT.

This chain uses TRBV29-1 with TRBJ2-3; 7 nucleotides match TRBD2. Germline CDR1 SQVTM, CDR2 ANQGSEA. This CDR3 contains 12 residues. With V trimmed by 2 bases and J by 6 bases, 2 bases remained unmatched. The CDR3 bases are TGCAGCGTTGAAACACTAGCGGATACGCAGTATTTT. Its protein is CSVETLADTQYF.

The chain joins TRBV5-6 to TRBJ1-6, with D possibly matching TRBD1 (5 bases). Germline V CDR1 and CDR2: SGHDT, YYEEEE. Trimming pared 5 bases from V and 0 bases from J, leaving 9 bases between. This CDR3 is built from 15 residues. This CDR3 is CASREGPSYNSPLHF. As DNA, the CDR3 is TGTGCCAGCAGGGAGGGGCCCTCCTATAATTCACCCCTCCACTTT.

About this clone itself: At the DNA level, this CDR3 is encoded by other sequences in the same sample as well. The gene calls are TRBV18 and TRBJ2-1, with TRBD2 matching 11 bases. V lost 2 bases, J lost 4 bases, and 1 base stayed unmatched. The CDR3 is made up of 15 amino acids. CDR1 is KGHSH and CDR2 is LQKENI in the germline V gene. Here the CDR3 DNA reads TGTGCCAGCTCACCAACTAGCGGGGGTTACAATGAGCAGTTCTTC. Encoded protein: CASSPTSGGYNEQFF.